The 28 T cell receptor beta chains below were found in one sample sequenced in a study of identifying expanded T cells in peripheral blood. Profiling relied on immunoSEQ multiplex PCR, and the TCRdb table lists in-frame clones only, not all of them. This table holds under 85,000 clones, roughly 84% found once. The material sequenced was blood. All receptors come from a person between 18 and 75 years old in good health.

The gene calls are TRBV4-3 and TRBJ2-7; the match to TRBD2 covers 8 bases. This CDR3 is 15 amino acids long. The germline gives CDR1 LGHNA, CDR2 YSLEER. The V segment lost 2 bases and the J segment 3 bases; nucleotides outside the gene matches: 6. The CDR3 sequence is CASSQNPAGVYEQYF. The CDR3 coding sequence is TGCGCCAGCAGCCAAAACCCAGCGGGAGTCTACGAGCAGTACTTC.

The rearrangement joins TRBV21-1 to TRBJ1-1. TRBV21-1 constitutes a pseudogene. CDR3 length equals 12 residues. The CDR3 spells CASNSLLERAFF. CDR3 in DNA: TGTGCCAGCAATTCCTTACTCGAGAGAGCTTTCTTT.

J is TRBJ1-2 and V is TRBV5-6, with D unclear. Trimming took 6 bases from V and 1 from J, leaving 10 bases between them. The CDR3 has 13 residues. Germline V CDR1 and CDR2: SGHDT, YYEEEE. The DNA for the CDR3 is TGTGCCAGCACCTTCAACCTTAACTATGGCTACACCTTC. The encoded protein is CASTFNLNYGYTF.

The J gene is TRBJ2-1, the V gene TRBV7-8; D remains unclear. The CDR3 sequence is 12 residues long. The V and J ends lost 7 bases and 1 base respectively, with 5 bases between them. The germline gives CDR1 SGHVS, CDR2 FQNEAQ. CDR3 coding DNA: TGTGCCAGCAAGGGTTCCTACAATGAGCAGTTCTTC. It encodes CASKGSYNEQFF.

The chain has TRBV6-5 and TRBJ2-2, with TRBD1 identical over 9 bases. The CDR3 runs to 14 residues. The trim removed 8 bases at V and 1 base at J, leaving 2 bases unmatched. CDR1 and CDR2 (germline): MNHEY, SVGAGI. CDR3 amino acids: CASLGQGNTGELFF. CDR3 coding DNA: TGTGCCAGCCTGGGACAGGGGAACACCGGGGAGCTGTTTTTT.

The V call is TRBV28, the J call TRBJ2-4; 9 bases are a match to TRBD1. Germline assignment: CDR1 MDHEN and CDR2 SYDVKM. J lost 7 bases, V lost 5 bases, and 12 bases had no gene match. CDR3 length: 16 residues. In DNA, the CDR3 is TGTGCCAGCAGTGGACCGGGACAGGGCTCTGGGAACATTCAGTACTTC. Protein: CASSGPGQGSGNIQYF. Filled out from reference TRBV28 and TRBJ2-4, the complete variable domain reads DVKVTQSSRYLVKRTGEKVFLECVQDMDHENMFWYRQDPGLGLRLIYFSYDVKMKEKGDIPEGYSVSREKKERFSLILESASTNQTSMYLCASSGPGQGSGNIQYFGAGTRLSVL.

CDR3 sequence: CASTQTDSYEQYF. CDR3 nucleotide sequence: TGTGCCAGCACCCAGACAGACTCCTACGAGCAGTACTTC. This sequence joins TRBV25-1 and TRBJ2-7; weak D call: TRBD1 (5 bases). There are 13 residues in the CDR3. Germline lookup yields CDR1 MGHDK and CDR2 SYGVNS. Trimming left V 7 bases short and J 0 bases short, with 10 bases between.

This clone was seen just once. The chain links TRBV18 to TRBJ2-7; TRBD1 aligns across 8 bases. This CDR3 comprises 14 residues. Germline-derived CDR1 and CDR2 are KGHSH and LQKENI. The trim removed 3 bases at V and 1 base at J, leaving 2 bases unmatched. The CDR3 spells CASSPGQESYEQYF. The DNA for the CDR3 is TGTGCCAGCTCACCGGGACAGGAATCCTACGAGCAGTACTTC.

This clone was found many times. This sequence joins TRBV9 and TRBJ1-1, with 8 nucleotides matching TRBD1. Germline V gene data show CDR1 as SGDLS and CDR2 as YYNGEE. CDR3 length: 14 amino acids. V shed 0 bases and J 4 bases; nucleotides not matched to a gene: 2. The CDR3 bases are TGTGCCAGCAGCGTAGGTACAGGGGGCACTGAAGCTTTCTTT. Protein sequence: CASSVGTGGTEAFF.

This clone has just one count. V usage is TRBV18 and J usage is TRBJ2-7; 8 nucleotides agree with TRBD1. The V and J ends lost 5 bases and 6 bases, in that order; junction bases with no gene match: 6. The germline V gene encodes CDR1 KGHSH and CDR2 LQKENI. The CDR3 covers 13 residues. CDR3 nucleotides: TGTGCCAGCTCATCGGACAGGGAAGGCGAGCAGTACTTC. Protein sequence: CASSSDREGEQYF.

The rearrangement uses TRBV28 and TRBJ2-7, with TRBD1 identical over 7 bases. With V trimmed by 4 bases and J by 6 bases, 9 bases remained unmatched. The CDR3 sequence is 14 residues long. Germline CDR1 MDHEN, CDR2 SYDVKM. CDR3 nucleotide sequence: TGTGCCAGCAGTTACAGGGGCCTGGGATCCGAGCAGTACTTC. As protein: CASSYRGLGSEQYF.

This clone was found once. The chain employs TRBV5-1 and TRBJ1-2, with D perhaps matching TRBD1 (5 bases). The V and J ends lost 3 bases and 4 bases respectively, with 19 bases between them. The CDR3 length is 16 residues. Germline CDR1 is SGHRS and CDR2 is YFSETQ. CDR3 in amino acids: CASSSEPGISSYGYTF. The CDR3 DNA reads TGCGCCAGCAGCTCAGAACCAGGGATTTCCTCCTATGGCTACACCTTC.

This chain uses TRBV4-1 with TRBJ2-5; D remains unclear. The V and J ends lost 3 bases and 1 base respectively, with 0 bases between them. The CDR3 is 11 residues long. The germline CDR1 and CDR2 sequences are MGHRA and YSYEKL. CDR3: CASSHQETQYF. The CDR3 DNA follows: TGCGCCAGCAGCCACCAAGAGACCCAGTACTTC.

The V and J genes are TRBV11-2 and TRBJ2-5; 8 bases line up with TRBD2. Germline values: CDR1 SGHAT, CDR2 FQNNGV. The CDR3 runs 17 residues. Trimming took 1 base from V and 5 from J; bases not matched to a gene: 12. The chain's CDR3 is CASSLVPGAGGRETQYF. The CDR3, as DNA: TGTGCCAGCAGCTTAGTCCCGGGGGCGGGAGGAAGGGAGACCCAGTACTTC.

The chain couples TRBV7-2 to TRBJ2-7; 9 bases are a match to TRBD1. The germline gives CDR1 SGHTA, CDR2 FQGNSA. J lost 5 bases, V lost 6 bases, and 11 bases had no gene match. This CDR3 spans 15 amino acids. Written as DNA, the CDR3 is TGTGCCAGCAGTCCAGGACCGGGACAGGGACACGAGCAGTACTTC. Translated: CASSPGPGQGHEQYF.

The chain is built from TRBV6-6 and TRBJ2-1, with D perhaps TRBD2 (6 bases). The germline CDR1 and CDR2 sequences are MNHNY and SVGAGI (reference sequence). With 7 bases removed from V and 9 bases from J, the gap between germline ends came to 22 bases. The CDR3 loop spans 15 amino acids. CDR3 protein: CASTPVEGPWSEQFF. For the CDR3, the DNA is TGTGCCAGCACCCCCGTGGAGGGACCCTGGAGTGAGCAGTTCTTC.

The CDR3 loop is CASSLRHEQYF. CDR3 sequence (DNA): TGTGCCAGCAGTTTACGTCACGAGCAGTACTTC. The V and J genes are TRBV6-5 and TRBJ2-7; D uncertain. This CDR3 has 11 residues. Germline V CDR1 and CDR2: MNHEY, SVGAGI. Trimming removed 4 bases from V and 5 bases from J, with 6 bases in between.

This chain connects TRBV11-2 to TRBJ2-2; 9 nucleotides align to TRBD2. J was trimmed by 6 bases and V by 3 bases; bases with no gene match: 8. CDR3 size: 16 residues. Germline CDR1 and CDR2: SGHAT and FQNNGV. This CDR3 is CASSFPPGLASGELFF. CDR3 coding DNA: TGTGCCAGCAGCTTCCCCCCGGGACTAGCTTCCGGGGAGCTGTTTTTT.

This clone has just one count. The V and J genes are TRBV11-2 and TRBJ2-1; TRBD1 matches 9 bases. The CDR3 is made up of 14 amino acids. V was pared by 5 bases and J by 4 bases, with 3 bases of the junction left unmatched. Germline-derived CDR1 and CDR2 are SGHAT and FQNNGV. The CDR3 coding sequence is TGTGCCAGCAGCGCCGGGACAGGGTACAATGAGCAGTTCTTC. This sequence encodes CASSAGTGYNEQFF.

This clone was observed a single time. CDR3 sequence (DNA): TGTGCCAGCAGCTTATCGCCCAGCGGGAGCTCAATTATCTACGAGCAGTACTTC. This gives the protein CASSLSPSGSSIIYEQYF. The V call is TRBV7-2, the J call TRBJ2-7; 8 nucleotides agree with TRBD2. After removal of 2 bases from V and 3 bases from J, the junction contained 15 bases not matched to a gene. Germline loops: CDR1 SGHTA, CDR2 FQGNSA. The CDR3 runs 18 residues.

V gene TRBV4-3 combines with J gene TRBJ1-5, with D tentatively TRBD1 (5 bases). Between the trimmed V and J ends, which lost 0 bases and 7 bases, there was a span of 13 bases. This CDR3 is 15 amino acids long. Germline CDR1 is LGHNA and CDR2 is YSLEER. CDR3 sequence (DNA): TGCGCCAGCAGCCAAGATTCCCAGGGAAGACAGCCCCAGCATTTT. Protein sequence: CASSQDSQGRQPQHF.

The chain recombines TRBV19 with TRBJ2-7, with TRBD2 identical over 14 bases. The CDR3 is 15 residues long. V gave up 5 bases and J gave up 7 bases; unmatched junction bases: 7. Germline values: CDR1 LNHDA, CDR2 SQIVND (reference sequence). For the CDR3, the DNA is TGTGCCAGTAGTCCTGGACTAGCGGGAGGTTGGGAGCAGTACTTC. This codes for CASSPGLAGGWEQYF.

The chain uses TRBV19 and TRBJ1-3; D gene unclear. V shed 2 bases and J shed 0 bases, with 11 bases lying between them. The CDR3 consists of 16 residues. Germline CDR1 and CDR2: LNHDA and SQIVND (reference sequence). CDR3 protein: CASSILGRTSGNTIYF. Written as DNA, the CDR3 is TGTGCCAGTAGTATATTGGGCAGGACCTCTGGAAACACCATATATTTT. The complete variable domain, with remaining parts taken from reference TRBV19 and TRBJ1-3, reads DGGITQSPKYLFRKEGQNVTLSCEQNLNHDAMYWYRQDPGQGLRLIYYSQIVNDFQKGDIAEGYSVSREKKESFPLTVTSAQKNPTAFYLCASSILGRTSGNTIYFGEGSWLTVV.

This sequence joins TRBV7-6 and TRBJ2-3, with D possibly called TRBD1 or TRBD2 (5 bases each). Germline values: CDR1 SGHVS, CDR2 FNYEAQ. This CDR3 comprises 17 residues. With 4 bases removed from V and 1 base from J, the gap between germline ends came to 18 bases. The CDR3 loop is CASSYSLLLGGTDTQYF. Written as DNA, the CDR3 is TGTGCCAGCAGCTACAGCCTTCTGCTGGGGGGCACAGATACGCAGTATTTT.

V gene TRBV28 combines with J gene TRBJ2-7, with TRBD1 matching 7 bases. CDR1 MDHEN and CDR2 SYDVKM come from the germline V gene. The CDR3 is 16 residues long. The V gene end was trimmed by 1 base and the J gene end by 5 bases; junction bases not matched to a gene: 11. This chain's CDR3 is CASSLSGTAPDDEQYF. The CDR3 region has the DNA TGTGCCAGCAGTTTATCGGGGACAGCCCCGGACGACGAGCAGTACTTC.

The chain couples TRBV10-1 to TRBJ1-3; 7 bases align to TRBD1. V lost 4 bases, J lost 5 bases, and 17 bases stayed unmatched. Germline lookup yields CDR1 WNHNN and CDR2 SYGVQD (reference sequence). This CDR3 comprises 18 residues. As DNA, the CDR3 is TGCGCCAGCAGTGGGGCAGAGTGGGGACAGAGCTCCCGAAACACCATATATTTT. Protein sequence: CASSGAEWGQSSRNTIYF.

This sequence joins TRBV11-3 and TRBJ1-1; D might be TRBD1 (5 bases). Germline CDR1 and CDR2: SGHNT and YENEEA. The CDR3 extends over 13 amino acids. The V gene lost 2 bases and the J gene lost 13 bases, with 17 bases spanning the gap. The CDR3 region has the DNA TGTGCCAGCAGCTTAATCGAGGGGCGCAGGGTTTTCTTT. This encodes CASSLIEGRRVFF.

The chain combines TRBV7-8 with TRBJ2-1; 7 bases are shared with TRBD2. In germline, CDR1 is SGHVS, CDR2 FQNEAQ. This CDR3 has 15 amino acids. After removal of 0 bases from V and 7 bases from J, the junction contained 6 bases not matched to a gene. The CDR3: CASSLAGGPGNEQFF. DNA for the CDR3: TGTGCCAGCAGCTTAGCGGGAGGGCCCGGGAATGAGCAGTTCTTC.